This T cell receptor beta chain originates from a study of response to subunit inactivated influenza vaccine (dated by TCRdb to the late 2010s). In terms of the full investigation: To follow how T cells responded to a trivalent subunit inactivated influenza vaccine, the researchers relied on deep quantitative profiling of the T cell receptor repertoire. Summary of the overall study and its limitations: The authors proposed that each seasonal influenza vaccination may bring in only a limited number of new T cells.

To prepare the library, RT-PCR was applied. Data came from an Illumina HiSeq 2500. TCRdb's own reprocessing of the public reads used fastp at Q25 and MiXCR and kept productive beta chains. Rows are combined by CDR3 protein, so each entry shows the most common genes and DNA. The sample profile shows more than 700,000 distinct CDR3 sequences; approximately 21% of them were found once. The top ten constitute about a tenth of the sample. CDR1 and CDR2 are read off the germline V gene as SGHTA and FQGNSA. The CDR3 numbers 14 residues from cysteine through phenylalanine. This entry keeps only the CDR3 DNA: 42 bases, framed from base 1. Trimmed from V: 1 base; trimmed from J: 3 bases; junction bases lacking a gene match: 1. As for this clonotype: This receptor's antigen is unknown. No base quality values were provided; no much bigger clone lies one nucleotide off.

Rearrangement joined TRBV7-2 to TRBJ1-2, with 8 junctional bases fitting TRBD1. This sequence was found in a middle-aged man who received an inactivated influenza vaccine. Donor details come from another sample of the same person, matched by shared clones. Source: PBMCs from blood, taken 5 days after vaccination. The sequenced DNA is TGTGCCAGCAGCTTAGAGACAGGGGACTATGGCTACACCTTC. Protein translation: CASSLETGDYGYTF.